A single sample gave rise to the 15 T cell receptor beta chains below, sequenced in a study of chemoradiotherapy in HPV16-positive cancers. The repertoire was sequenced with immunoSEQ multiplex PCR; TCRdb's copy has only in-frame clones and lacks some. Seen here are over 20,000 clones, more than 85% observed once, and the top ten hold 4.5%. The sequencing here drew on blood, taken from a patient who underwent chemoradiotherapy. These receptors all come from a human donor with HPV-associated anogenital cancer.

The V gene is TRBV19, the J gene TRBJ1-4; D is perhaps TRBD1 (6 bases). V was cut by 3 bases and J by 8 bases, with 13 bases left in between. This CDR3 comprises 14 residues. Germline CDR1 and CDR2: LNHDA and SQIVND (reference sequence). The CDR3 DNA reads TGTGCCAGTAGTATCACAGGGCCTCAAGAAAAACTGTTTTTT. Amino acids: CASSITGPQEKLFF.

This clone was counted once. The chain recombines TRBV5-8 with TRBJ2-2; D is possibly TRBD2 (5 bases). Germline values: CDR1 SGHTS, CDR2 YDEGEE. Trimming pared 0 bases from V and 6 bases from J, leaving 9 bases between. This CDR3 has 14 residues. DNA of the CDR3: TGTGCCAGCAGCTTGGCCCTGGAGGCCGGGGAGCTGTTTTTT. This sequence encodes CASSLALEAGELFF.

The chain is built from TRBV19 and TRBJ2-3; D is undetermined. Germline CDR1 and CDR2: LNHDA and SQIVND (reference sequence). The CDR3 contains 18 residues. V lost 6 bases and J 1 base, leaving 23 bases between the germline ends. In DNA form, the CDR3 reads TGTGCCAGTAGCCCAGGACCAATAATCGGTCGCCGCACAGATACGCAGTATTTT. Protein sequence: CASSPGPIIGRRTDTQYF. The full variable domain, completed using reference TRBV19 and TRBJ2-3, is DGGITQSPKYLFRKEGQNVTLSCEQNLNHDAMYWYRQDPGQGLRLIYYSQIVNDFQKGDIAEGYSVSREKKESFPLTVTSAQKNPTAFYLCASSPGPIIGRRTDTQYFGPGTRLTVL.

The V and J genes are TRBV7-6 and TRBJ2-2; D is possibly TRBD1 or TRBD2 (5 bases each). V was clipped by 6 bases and J by 6 bases, with 11 bases between them. The CDR3 loop spans 13 amino acids. Germline V CDR1 and CDR2: SGHVS, FNYEAQ. DNA of the CDR3: TGTGCCAGCAGTTCACAGGAGGCCGGGGAGCTGTTTTTT. Translated: CASSSQEAGELFF. The full variable domain, in which reference TRBV7-6 and TRBJ2-2 provide the parts outside the CDR3, is GAGVSQSPRYKVTKRGQDVALRCDPISGHVSLYWYRQALGQGPEFLTYFNYEAQQDKSGLPNDRFSAERPEGSISTLTIQRTEQRDSAMYRCASSSQEAGELFFGEGSRLTVL.

The CDR3 protein is CATSRRTGGFQLNEKLFF. Written as DNA, the CDR3 is TGTGCCACCAGCAGGAGGACAGGAGGATTTCAATTGAATGAAAAACTGTTTTTT. The chain combines TRBV15 with TRBJ1-4; 7 nucleotides line up with TRBD1. V trimming: 3 bases; J trimming: 5 bases; junction bases outside the gene matches: 15. CDR1 and CDR2 (germline): LNHNV, YYDKDF (reference sequence). The CDR3 has 18 amino acids.

V gene TRBV9 combines with J gene TRBJ2-2, with D unresolved. The CDR3 is made up of 15 amino acids. Germline V gives CDR1 SGDLS, CDR2 YYNGEE. Trimming stripped 0 bases from V and 0 bases from J, with 6 bases between. CDR3 region: CASSVDLPNTGELFF. The CDR3 DNA follows: TGTGCCAGCAGCGTAGATTTGCCGAACACCGGGGAGCTGTTTTTT.

The chain is built from TRBV7-2 and TRBJ1-2, with 7 bases identical to TRBD1. Germline assignment: CDR1 SGHTA and CDR2 FQGNSA. The CDR3 extends over 13 amino acids. Unmatched junction bases numbered 6, after V lost 5 bases and J lost 6 bases. DNA of the CDR3: TGTGCCAGCAGCCCAAGGACAGGACATGGCTACACCTTC. Translation: CASSPRTGHGYTF.

The chain carries TRBV5-1 and TRBJ1-1, with TRBD1 matching 7 bases. With V trimmed by 5 bases and J by 5 bases, 15 bases remained unmatched. Germline V gives CDR1 SGHRS, CDR2 YFSETQ. The CDR3 covers 16 residues. The CDR3 loop is CASRRGPGTEGTEAFF. The CDR3 coding sequence is TGCGCCAGCAGGCGCGGGCCCGGGACAGAGGGAACTGAAGCTTTCTTT.

This rearrangement joins TRBV27 to TRBJ1-5; D is unclear. Germline CDR1 reads MNHEY; CDR2 reads SMNVEV (reference sequence). CDR3 size: 14 residues. The V end was cut by 3 bases, the J end by 0 bases, with 6 bases between. CDR3 protein: CASSFQASNQPQHF. The CDR3 DNA follows: TGTGCCAGCAGTTTTCAGGCTAGCAATCAGCCCCAGCATTTT.

This chain links TRBV2 with TRBJ1-3; D may be TRBD1 (5 bases). Germline V gene lookup returns CDR1 SNHLY and CDR2 FYNNEI. This CDR3 is 15 amino acids long. Trimming left V 4 bases short and J 0 bases short, with 10 bases between. CDR3 nucleotides: TGTGCCAGCAGTGCGACAGCCAGCTCTGGAAACACCATATATTTT. Translating it yields CASSATASSGNTIYF.

The J gene is TRBJ1-2, the V gene TRBV25-1; D possibly corresponds to TRBD1 (5 bases). Looked up from germline, CDR1 is MGHDK and CDR2 is SYGVNS. Trimming took off 7 bases at V and 2 bases at J, with 14 bases between the two ends. This CDR3 is built from 14 residues. The CDR3 DNA reads as TGTGCCAGCAACCCCCCGGGACGGAACTATGGCTACACCTTC. The encoded protein is CASNPPGRNYGYTF.

This chain links TRBV27 with TRBJ1-2, with D possibly being TRBD1 (6 bases). Germline CDR1 reads MNHEY; CDR2 reads SMNVEV (reference sequence). The V end was cut by 0 bases, the J end by 4 bases, with 12 bases between. The CDR3 covers 15 residues. CDR3 nucleotides: TGTGCCAGCAGTTTATCGTCCAGGGGTGCCTATGGCTACACCTTC. Translated: CASSLSSRGAYGYTF.

The chain joins TRBV27 to TRBJ1-5; D ambiguous. The V and J ends lost 5 bases and 1 base respectively, with 15 bases between them. Germline CDR1 and CDR2: MNHEY and SMNVEV (reference sequence). CDR3 length equals 16 residues. The CDR3 loop reads CASSPSPLGSNQPQHF. CDR3 coding DNA: TGTGCCAGCAGTCCCTCTCCGTTGGGGAGCAATCAGCCCCAGCATTTT.

The chain recombines TRBV6-5 with TRBJ1-2; possibly TRBD1 for D (6 bases). Between the trimmed V and J ends, which lost 6 bases and 8 bases, there was a span of 19 bases. The germline gives CDR1 MNHEY, CDR2 SVGAGI. CDR3 length equals 14 residues. The CDR3 protein is CASSYEQGREGYTF. The CDR3 coding sequence is TGTGCCAGCAGCTACGAACAGGGTCGAGAGGGCTACACCTTC.

This chain joins TRBV11-2 and TRBJ1-6; D perhaps matches TRBD1 (5 bases). The germline V gene has CDR1 SGHAT and CDR2 FQNNGV. This CDR3 region has 16 residues. V shed 1 base and J shed 3 bases, with 10 bases lying between them. The CDR3 sequence: CASSLAAGSYNSPLHF. Here the CDR3 DNA reads TGTGCCAGCAGCTTAGCGGCAGGGAGCTATAATTCACCCCTCCACTTT.